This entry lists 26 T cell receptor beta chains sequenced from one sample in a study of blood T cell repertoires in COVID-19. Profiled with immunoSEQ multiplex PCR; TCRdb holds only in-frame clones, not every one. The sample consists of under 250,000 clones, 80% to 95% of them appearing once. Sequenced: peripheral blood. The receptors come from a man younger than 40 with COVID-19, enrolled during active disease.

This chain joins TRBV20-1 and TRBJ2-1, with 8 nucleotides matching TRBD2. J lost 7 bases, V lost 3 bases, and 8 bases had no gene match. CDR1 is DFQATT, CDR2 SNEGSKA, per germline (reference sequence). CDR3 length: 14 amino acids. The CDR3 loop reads CSASFGGAANEQFF. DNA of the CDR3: TGCAGTGCTAGTTTCGGGGGGGCCGCGAATGAGCAGTTCTTC.

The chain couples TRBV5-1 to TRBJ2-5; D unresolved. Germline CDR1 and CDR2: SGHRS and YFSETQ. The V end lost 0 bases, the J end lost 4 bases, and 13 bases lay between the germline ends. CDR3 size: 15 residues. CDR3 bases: TGCGCCAGCAGCTTGGCCTCTTCCCCCCCAGAGACCCAGTACTTC. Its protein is CASSLASSPPETQYF.

The CDR3 here is CASMRDSNQPQHF. The CDR3 DNA reads TGTGCCAGCATGCGGGATAGCAATCAGCCCCAGCATTTT. V usage is TRBV2 and J usage is TRBJ1-5, with D unclear. Trimming took off 7 bases at V and 0 bases at J, with 7 bases between the two ends. Germline V gives CDR1 SNHLY, CDR2 FYNNEI. The length of the CDR3 is 13 residues.

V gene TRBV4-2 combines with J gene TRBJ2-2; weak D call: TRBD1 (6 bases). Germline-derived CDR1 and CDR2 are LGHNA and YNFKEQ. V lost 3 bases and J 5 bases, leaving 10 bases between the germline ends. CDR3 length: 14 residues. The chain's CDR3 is CASSQGALTGELFF. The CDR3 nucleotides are TGTGCCAGCAGCCAGGGGGCCTTAACCGGGGAGCTGTTTTTT.

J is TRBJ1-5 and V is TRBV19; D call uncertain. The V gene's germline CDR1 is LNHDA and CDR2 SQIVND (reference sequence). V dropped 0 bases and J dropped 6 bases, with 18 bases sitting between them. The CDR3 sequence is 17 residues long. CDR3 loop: CASSIDQGRIVGQPQHF. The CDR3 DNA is TGTGCCAGTAGTATAGACCAAGGCAGGATCGTAGGTCAGCCCCAGCATTTT.

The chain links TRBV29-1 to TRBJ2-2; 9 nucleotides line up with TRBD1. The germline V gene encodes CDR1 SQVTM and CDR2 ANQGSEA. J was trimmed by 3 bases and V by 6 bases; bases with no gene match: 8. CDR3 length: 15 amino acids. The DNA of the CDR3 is TGCAGCGTCCAATTAAGGACAGGGGACACCGGGGAGCTGTTTTTT. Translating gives CSVQLRTGDTGELFF.

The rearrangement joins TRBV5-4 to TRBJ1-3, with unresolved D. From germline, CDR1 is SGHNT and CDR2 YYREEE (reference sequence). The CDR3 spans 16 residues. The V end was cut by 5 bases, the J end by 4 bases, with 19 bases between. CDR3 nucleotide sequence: TGTGCCAGCAGTTCCGCGGGAGAGGCGGAGGGAAACACCATATATTTT. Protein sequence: CASSSAGEAEGNTIYF.

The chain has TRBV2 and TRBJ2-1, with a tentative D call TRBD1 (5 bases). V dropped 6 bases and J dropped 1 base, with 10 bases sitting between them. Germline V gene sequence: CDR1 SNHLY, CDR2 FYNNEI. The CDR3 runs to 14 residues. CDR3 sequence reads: CASSADRSYNEQFF. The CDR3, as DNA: TGTGCCAGCAGCGCCGACAGATCCTACAATGAGCAGTTCTTC. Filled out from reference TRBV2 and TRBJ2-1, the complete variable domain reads EPEVTQTPSHQVTQMGQEVILRCVPISNHLYFYWYRQILGQKVEFLVSFYNNEISEKSEIFDDQFSVERPDGSNFTLKIRSTKLEDSAMYFCASSADRSYNEQFFGPGTRLTVL.

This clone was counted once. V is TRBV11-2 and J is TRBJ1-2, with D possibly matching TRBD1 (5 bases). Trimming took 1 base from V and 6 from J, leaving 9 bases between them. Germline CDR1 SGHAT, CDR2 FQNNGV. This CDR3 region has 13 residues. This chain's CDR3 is CASSLGQLDGYTF. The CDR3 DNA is TGTGCCAGCAGCTTAGGACAGTTGGATGGCTACACCTTC. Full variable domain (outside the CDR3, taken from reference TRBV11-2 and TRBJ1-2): EAGVAQSPRYKIIEKRQSVAFWCNPISGHATLYWYQQILGQGPKLLIQFQNNGVVDDSQLPKDRFSAERLKGVDSTLKIQPAKLEDSAVYLCASSLGQLDGYTFGSGTRLTVV.

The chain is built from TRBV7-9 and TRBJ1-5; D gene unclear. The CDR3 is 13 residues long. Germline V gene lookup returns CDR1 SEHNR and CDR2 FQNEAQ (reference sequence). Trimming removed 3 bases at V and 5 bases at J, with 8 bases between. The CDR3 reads CASSFEADQPQHF. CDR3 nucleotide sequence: TGTGCCAGCAGCTTTGAAGCCGATCAGCCCCAGCATTTT.

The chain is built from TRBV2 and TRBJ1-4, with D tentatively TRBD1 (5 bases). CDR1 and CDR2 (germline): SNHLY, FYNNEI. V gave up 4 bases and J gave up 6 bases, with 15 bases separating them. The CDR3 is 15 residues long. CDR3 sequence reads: CASSGEAGGYEKLFF. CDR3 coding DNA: TGTGCCAGCAGTGGTGAGGCCGGGGGATATGAAAAACTGTTTTTT.

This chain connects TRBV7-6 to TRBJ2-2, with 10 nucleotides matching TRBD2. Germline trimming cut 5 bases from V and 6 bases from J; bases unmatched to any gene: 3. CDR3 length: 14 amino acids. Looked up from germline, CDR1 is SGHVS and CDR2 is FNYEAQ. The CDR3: CASSRSGGAGELFF. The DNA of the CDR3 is TGTGCCAGCAGCCGGAGCGGGGGGGCCGGGGAGCTGTTTTTT.

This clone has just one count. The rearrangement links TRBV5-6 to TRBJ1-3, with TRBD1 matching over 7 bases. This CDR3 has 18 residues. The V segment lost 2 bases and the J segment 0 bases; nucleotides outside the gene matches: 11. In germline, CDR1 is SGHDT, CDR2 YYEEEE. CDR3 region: CASSFTGTAINSGNTIYF. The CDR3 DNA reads TGTGCCAGCAGCTTTACCGGGACAGCCATAAACTCTGGAAACACCATATATTTT.

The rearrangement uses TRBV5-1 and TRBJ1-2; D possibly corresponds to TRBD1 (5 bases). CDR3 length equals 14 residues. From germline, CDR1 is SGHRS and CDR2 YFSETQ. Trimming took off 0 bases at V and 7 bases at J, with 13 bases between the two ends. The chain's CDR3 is CASSLEPREGGYTF. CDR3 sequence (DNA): TGCGCCAGCAGCTTGGAGCCCAGGGAAGGTGGCTACACCTTC.

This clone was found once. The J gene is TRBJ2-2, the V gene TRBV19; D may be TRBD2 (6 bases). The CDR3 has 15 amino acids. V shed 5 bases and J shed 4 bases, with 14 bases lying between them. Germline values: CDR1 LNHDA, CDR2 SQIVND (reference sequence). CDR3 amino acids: CASSWDPGGTGELFF. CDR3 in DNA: TGTGCCAGTAGTTGGGACCCCGGGGGCACCGGGGAGCTGTTTTTT.

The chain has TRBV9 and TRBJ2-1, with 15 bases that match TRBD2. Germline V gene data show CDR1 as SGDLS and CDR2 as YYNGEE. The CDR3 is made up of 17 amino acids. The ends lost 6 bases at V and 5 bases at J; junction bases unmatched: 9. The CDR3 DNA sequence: TGTGCCAGCACCAGGTGGGGACTAGCGGGGGGTGACAATGAGCAGTTCTTC. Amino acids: CASTRWGLAGGDNEQFF.

CDR3 sequence reads: CATSPTSSADTQYF. The CDR3, as DNA: TGTGCCACCAGTCCGACCTCTAGCGCAGATACGCAGTATTTT. This chain joins TRBV24-1 and TRBJ2-3; a possible D gene is TRBD2 (6 bases). This CDR3 has 14 amino acids. V gave up 6 bases and J gave up 4 bases, with 13 bases separating them. Germline-derived CDR1 and CDR2 are KGHDR and SFDVKD.

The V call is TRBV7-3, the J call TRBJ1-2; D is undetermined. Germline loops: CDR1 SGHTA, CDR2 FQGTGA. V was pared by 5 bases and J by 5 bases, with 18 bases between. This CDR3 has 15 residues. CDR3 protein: CASSPGPETGYGYTF. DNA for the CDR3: TGTGCCAGCAGCCCCGGCCCTGAGACGGGGTATGGCTACACCTTC.

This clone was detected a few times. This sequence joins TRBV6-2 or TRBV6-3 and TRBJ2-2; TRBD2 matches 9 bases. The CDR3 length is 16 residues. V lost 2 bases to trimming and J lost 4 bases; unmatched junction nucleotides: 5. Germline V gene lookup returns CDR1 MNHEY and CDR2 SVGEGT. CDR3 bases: TGTGCCAGCAGTTACCTTGCGGGGGGGCGCACCGGGGAGCTGTTTTTT. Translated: CASSYLAGGRTGELFF.

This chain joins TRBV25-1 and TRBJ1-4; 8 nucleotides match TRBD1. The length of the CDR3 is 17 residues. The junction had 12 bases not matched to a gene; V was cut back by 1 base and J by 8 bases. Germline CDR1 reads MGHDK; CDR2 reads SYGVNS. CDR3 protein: CASSEWAGGIDNEKLFF. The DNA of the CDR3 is TGTGCCAGCAGTGAATGGGCAGGGGGCATCGATAACGAAAAACTGTTTTTT.

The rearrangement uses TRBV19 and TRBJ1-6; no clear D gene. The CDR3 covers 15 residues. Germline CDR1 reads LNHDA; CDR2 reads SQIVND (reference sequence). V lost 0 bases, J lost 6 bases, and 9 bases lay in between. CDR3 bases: TGTGCCAGTAGTATAGAGGGAGCTGGTAATTCACCCCTCCACTTT. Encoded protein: CASSIEGAGNSPLHF.

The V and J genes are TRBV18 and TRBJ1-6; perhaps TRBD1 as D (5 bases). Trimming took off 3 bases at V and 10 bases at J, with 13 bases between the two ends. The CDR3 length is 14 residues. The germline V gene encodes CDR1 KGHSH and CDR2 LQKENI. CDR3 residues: CASSPGTVESPLHF. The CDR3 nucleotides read TGTGCCAGCTCACCTGGGACTGTGGAATCACCCCTCCACTTT.

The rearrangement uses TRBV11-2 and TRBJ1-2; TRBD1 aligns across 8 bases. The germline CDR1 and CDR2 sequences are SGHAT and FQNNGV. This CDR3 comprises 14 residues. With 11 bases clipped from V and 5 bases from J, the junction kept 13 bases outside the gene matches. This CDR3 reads CASTRGTGQYGYTF. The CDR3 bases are TGTGCCTCCACCAGAGGGACAGGACAATATGGCTACACCTTC. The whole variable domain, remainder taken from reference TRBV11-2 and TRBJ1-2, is EAGVAQSPRYKIIEKRQSVAFWCNPISGHATLYWYQQILGQGPKLLIQFQNNGVVDDSQLPKDRFSAERLKGVDSTLKIQPAKLEDSAVYLCASTRGTGQYGYTFGSGTRLTVV.

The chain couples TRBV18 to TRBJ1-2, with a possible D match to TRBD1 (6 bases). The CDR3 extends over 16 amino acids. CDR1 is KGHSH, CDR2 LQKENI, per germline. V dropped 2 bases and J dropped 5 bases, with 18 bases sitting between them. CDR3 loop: CASSPDSGGPGYGYTF. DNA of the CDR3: TGTGCCAGCTCACCAGATTCGGGGGGCCCAGGGTATGGCTACACCTTC.

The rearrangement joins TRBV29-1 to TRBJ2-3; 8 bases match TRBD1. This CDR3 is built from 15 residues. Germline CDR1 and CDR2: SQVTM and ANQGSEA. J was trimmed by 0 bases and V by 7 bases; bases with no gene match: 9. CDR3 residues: CSGSRGQASTDTQYF. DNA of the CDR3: TGCAGCGGATCGCGGGGACAGGCTAGCACAGATACGCAGTATTTT.

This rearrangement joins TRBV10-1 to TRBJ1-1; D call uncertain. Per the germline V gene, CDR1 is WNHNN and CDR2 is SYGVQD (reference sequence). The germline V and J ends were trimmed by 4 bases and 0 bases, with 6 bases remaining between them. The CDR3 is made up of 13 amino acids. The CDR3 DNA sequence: TGCGCCAGCAGTGTCAACATGAACACTGAAGCTTTCTTT. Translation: CASSVNMNTEAFF.